These 20 T cell receptor beta chains were all obtained from the same sample, sequenced in a study of cytomegalovirus exposure and HLA in healthy donors. Using immunoSEQ multiplex PCR, the repertoire was profiled, and TCRdb retains in-frame clones only, with some absent. The sample has over 200,000 clones, over 75% seen once; the top ten hold 2%. The source material was PBMCs. Receptor source: a woman in her late teens or twenties in good health and CMV-seropositive.

The chain links TRBV6-1 to TRBJ1-2; 7 bases line up with TRBD1. V trimming: 3 bases; J trimming: 8 bases; junction bases outside the gene matches: 9. Germline values: CDR1 MNHNS, CDR2 SASEGT. The CDR3 is made up of 14 amino acids. Here the CDR3 DNA reads TGTGCCAGCAGTGATCCTAGACAGGGACGCGGCTACACCTTC. This sequence encodes CASSDPRQGRGYTF.

The chain is built from TRBV6-6 and TRBJ2-7; TRBD2 agrees at 7 bases. The CDR3 extends over 16 amino acids. J lost 2 bases, V lost 4 bases, and 11 bases had no gene match. The germline gives CDR1 MNHNY, CDR2 SVGAGI (reference sequence). The CDR3 nucleotides read TGTGCCAGCAGTTTTGGCAGCAGCGGGGCCCCCTACGAGCAGTACTTC. This translates into CASSFGSSGAPYEQYF.

The rearrangement joins TRBV28 to TRBJ1-1; 9 bases align to TRBD1. Losses at the gene ends were 6 bases for V and 0 bases for J; bases not matched to a gene: 8. Germline values: CDR1 MDHEN, CDR2 SYDVKM. This CDR3 has 16 amino acids. The CDR3 region has the DNA TGTGCCAGCAGACCGGCCGGGACAGGGATGAACACTGAAGCTTTCTTT. Translating gives CASRPAGTGMNTEAFF.

This sequence joins TRBV29-1 and TRBJ2-5; possibly TRBD1 for D (6 bases). The CDR3 has 15 residues. Germline V gene sequence: CDR1 SQVTM, CDR2 ANQGSEA. V was cut by 2 bases and J by 1 base, with 14 bases left in between. Here the CDR3 reads CSVEFGEDSQETQYF. The DNA for the CDR3 is TGCAGCGTTGAATTCGGTGAGGACAGCCAAGAGACCCAGTACTTC.

This chain joins TRBV29-1 and TRBJ2-7, with TRBD1 as a possible D gene (6 bases). Germline CDR1 reads SQVTM; CDR2 reads ANQGSEA. This CDR3 comprises 12 residues. Between the trimmed V and J ends, which lost 8 bases and 7 bases, there was a span of 18 bases. Written as DNA, the CDR3 is TGCAGCCCTGTAAAGGGGGAGACGGAGCAGTACTTC. It codes for CSPVKGETEQYF.

The J gene is TRBJ2-7, the V gene TRBV4-2, with D possibly being TRBD1 (6 bases). V was shortened by 5 bases and J by 1 base, with 15 bases between the two germline ends. Per the germline V gene, CDR1 is LGHNA and CDR2 is YNFKEQ. This CDR3 comprises 15 residues. The CDR3 nucleotides read TGTGCCAGCAGCTACCGACAGGCACCATCCTACGAGCAGTACTTC. It translates to CASSYRQAPSYEQYF.

The chain recombines TRBV18 with TRBJ1-2, with TRBD1 as a possible D gene (5 bases). The CDR3 totals 13 residues. Germline CDR1 reads KGHSH; CDR2 reads LQKENI. Trimming left V 1 base short and J 9 bases short, with 12 bases between. CDR3 residues: CASSPRVRESYTF. In DNA, the CDR3 is TGTGCCAGCTCACCACGGGTCAGGGAAAGCTACACCTTC.

The chain joins TRBV28 to TRBJ2-1; possibly TRBD2 for D (5 bases). CDR1 MDHEN and CDR2 SYDVKM come from the germline V gene. Deletions cut 11 bases from V and 4 bases from J, with 12 bases between. The CDR3 totals 12 residues. The CDR3 nucleotides read TGTGCCTCCGGGCGGGTTTACAATGAGCAGTTCTTC. Its translation: CASGRVYNEQFF.

The chain uses TRBV10-3 and TRBJ1-2, with 10 bases that match TRBD1. CDR1 is ENHRY, CDR2 SYGVKD, per germline. V gave up 6 bases and J gave up 6 bases; unmatched junction bases: 10. CDR3 length: 15 residues. CDR3 in amino acids: CAISGGDRGRDGYTF. CDR3 DNA sequence: TGTGCCATCAGCGGGGGGGACAGGGGAAGGGATGGCTACACCTTC.

This sequence joins TRBV7-2 and TRBJ2-7; maybe TRBD1 (5 bases). Trimming left V 4 bases short and J 3 bases short, with 7 bases between. The CDR3 is 12 residues long. Germline V gene data show CDR1 as SGHTA and CDR2 as FQGNSA. The CDR3 loop reads CASSSGHYEQYF. CDR3 DNA sequence: TGTGCCAGCAGCTCCGGACACTACGAGCAGTACTTC. Variable domain in full (rest from reference TRBV7-2 and TRBJ2-7): GAGVSQSPSNKVTEKGKDVELRCDPISGHTALYWYRQSLGQGLEFLIYFQGNSAPDKSGLPSDRFSAERTGGSVSTLTIQRTQQEDSAVYLCASSSGHYEQYFGPGTRLTVT.

The chain recombines TRBV6-5 with TRBJ2-7, with 7 bases fitting TRBD2. V was pared by 5 bases and J by 0 bases, with 4 bases of the junction left unmatched. The CDR3 length is 14 residues. Germline CDR1 reads MNHEY; CDR2 reads SVGAGI. CDR3 in amino acids: CASSRDYISYEQYF. The CDR3 DNA reads TGTGCCAGCAGTCGGGACTACATCTCCTACGAGCAGTACTTC.

This clone was observed a handful of times. V usage is TRBV7-2 and J usage is TRBJ1-2; no clear D. CDR3 length: 12 residues. CDR1 SGHTA and CDR2 FQGNSA come from the germline V gene. The V end was cut by 3 bases, the J end by 3 bases, with 5 bases between. The CDR3 spells CASSFRDYGYTF. Written as DNA, the CDR3 is TGTGCCAGCAGCTTCCGGGACTATGGCTACACCTTC.

V gene TRBV27 combines with J gene TRBJ2-5; a weak D match, TRBD2 (7 bases). CDR1 is MNHEY, CDR2 SMNVEV, per germline (reference sequence). Trimming stripped 2 bases from V and 6 bases from J, with 10 bases between. This CDR3 spans 13 amino acids. Here the CDR3 reads CASSLGGAQTQYF. CDR3 sequence (DNA): TGTGCCAGCAGTTTAGGGGGGGCGCAGACCCAGTACTTC.

The chain employs TRBV4-1 and TRBJ2-3; the D gene is possibly TRBD2 (6 bases). The CDR3 has 15 amino acids. Looked up from germline, CDR1 is MGHRA and CDR2 is YSYEKL. V was shortened by 3 bases and J by 4 bases, with 14 bases between the two germline ends. The CDR3 loop reads CASSQEGRRADTQYF. In nucleotides, the CDR3 is TGCGCCAGCAGCCAGGAGGGACGGAGAGCAGATACGCAGTATTTT.

The chain uses TRBV29-1 and TRBJ2-5; D possibly corresponds to TRBD2 (5 bases). The germline CDR1 and CDR2 sequences are SQVTM and ANQGSEA. The CDR3 is 13 amino acids. The germline V and J ends were trimmed by 8 bases and 2 bases, with 15 bases remaining between them. The chain's CDR3 is CSFRSEGQETQYF. The CDR3 DNA sequence: TGCAGCTTTAGATCCGAGGGACAAGAGACCCAGTACTTC. Full variable domain (outside the CDR3, taken from reference TRBV29-1 and TRBJ2-5): SAVISQKPSRDICQRGTSLTIQCQVDSQVTMMFWYRQQPGQSLTLIATANQGSEATYESGFVIDKFPISRPNLTFSTLTVSNMSPEDSSIYLCSFRSEGQETQYFGPGTRLLVL.

The rearrangement uses TRBV2 and TRBJ2-1; D is possibly TRBD1 (5 bases). V lost 5 bases to trimming and J lost 4 bases, with 18 bases between them. Germline assignment: CDR1 SNHLY and CDR2 FYNNEI. CDR3 length: 16 amino acids. CDR3 protein: CASSSYRSFVYNEQFF. The CDR3 nucleotides are TGTGCCAGCAGTTCCTACAGGAGCTTCGTTTACAATGAGCAGTTCTTC.

The chain combines TRBV27 with TRBJ1-3, with 8 positions matching TRBD1. CDR3 size: 15 residues. Germline V lookup: CDR1 MNHEY, CDR2 SMNVEV (reference sequence). With 3 bases clipped from V and 0 bases from J, the junction kept 1 base outside the gene matches. Here the CDR3 reads CASSFTGGSGNTIYF. In DNA, the CDR3 is TGTGCCAGCAGTTTCACAGGGGGCTCTGGAAACACCATATATTTT.

This chain links TRBV4-2 with TRBJ1-1; TRBD1 is a possible D gene (5 bases). Germline V gene lookup returns CDR1 LGHNA and CDR2 YNFKEQ. The CDR3 runs to 15 residues. The V end lost 5 bases, the J end lost 4 bases, and 17 bases lay between the germline ends. As DNA, the CDR3 is TGTGCCAGCAGCTACATACAGGCAGTTAGCACTGAAGCTTTCTTT. Amino acids: CASSYIQAVSTEAFF.

J is TRBJ2-1 and V is TRBV18; D unclear. Deletions cut 1 base from V and 9 bases from J, with 7 bases between. The CDR3 length is 12 residues. The V gene's germline CDR1 is KGHSH and CDR2 LQKENI. CDR3: CASSPRLREQFF. CDR3 sequence (DNA): TGTGCCAGCTCACCACGGTTGCGTGAGCAGTTCTTC.

V gene TRBV7-6 combines with J gene TRBJ1-2; 8 bases are shared with TRBD1. The CDR3 runs to 14 residues. Germline V gene lookup returns CDR1 SGHVS and CDR2 FNYEAQ. Germline trimming cut 1 base from V and 4 bases from J; bases unmatched to any gene: 2. The CDR3 DNA is TGTGCCAGCAGCTTAGAAGACAGGGGCTATGGCTACACCTTC. This encodes CASSLEDRGYGYTF.